The 9 T cell receptor beta chains given below trace back to one sample, sequenced in a study of blood T cell repertoires in COVID-19. Method: immunoSEQ multiplex PCR; TCRdb's copy keeps in-frame clones and lacks some. The table lists 230,000 or so clones, 75% to 85% of them singletons. Sequencing was performed on peripheral blood. Receptors originate from a woman at least 80 years old with COVID-19, enrolled during active disease.

The chain couples TRBV3-1 (or the pseudogene TRBV3-2) to TRBJ2-7, with D possibly TRBD2 on 5 matching bases. CDR3 length: 13 amino acids. Trimming left V 7 bases short and J 0 bases short, with 10 bases between. Per germline, CDR1 LGHDT and CDR2 YNNKEL (reference sequence). CDR3 sequence: CASKVGSSYEQYF. DNA for the CDR3: TGTGCCAGCAAAGTGGGGAGCTCCTACGAGCAGTACTTC.

The chain couples TRBV6-5 to TRBJ2-3; no definite D call. Trimming took 6 bases from V and 2 from J, leaving 9 bases between them. The germline CDR1 and CDR2 sequences are MNHEY and SVGAGI. There are 13 residues in the CDR3. The CDR3: CASSPPFTDTQYF. For the CDR3, the DNA is TGTGCCAGCAGCCCCCCCTTCACAGATACGCAGTATTTT.

The chain recombines TRBV7-9 with TRBJ2-5; 7 bases match TRBD2. There are 14 residues in the CDR3. V dropped 6 bases and J dropped 1; count of bases not matched to a gene: 5. The germline gives CDR1 SEHNR, CDR2 FQNEAQ (reference sequence). The CDR3 DNA reads TGTGCCAGCAGTACGGGAGGCGGCCAAGAGACCCAGTACTTC. This encodes CASSTGGGQETQYF.

V gene TRBV28 combines with J gene TRBJ1-4; 7 bases are shared with TRBD1. There are 15 residues in the CDR3. The V and J ends lost 4 bases and 5 bases, in that order; junction bases with no gene match: 7. Germline CDR1 reads MDHEN; CDR2 reads SYDVKM. The DNA for the CDR3 is TGTGCCAGCAGTTCTCCGACAGGGCTGAATGAAAAACTGTTTTTT. It yields the protein CASSSPTGLNEKLFF.

This CDR3 is CASRTGLAGVDEQYF. Written as DNA, the CDR3 is TGTGCCAGCAGAACCGGACTAGCGGGAGTGGACGAGCAGTACTTC. J is TRBJ2-7 and V is TRBV11-2; 13 nucleotides agree with TRBD2. CDR3 length: 15 amino acids. Germline CDR1 is SGHAT and CDR2 is FQNNGV. The junction had 7 bases not matched to a gene; V was cut back by 6 bases and J by 5 bases.

The chain uses TRBV10-1 and TRBJ2-2, with D possibly TRBD1 on 5 matching bases. V was pared by 3 bases and J by 6 bases, with 8 bases between. From germline, CDR1 is WNHNN and CDR2 SYGVQD (reference sequence). This CDR3 has 13 amino acids. DNA of the CDR3: TGCGCCAGCAGTGAAGGGGTCCCCGGGGAGCTGTTTTTT. It codes for CASSEGVPGELFF.

The chain employs TRBV5-6 and TRBJ2-7; D gene uncertain. CDR3 length equals 15 residues. Germline CDR1 and CDR2: SGHDT and YYEEEE. The germline V and J ends were trimmed by 0 bases and 2 bases, with 12 bases remaining between them. The CDR3 sequence is CASSLGPLVPYEQYF. The CDR3 region has the DNA TGTGCCAGCAGCTTGGGCCCCCTAGTCCCCTACGAGCAGTACTTC.

The chain uses TRBV6-5 and TRBJ1-1; D possibly corresponds to TRBD1 (6 bases). The CDR3 totals 13 residues. Germline CDR1 and CDR2: MNHEY and SVGAGI. Trimming took off 7 bases at V and 2 bases at J, with 11 bases between the two ends. The CDR3: CASTGTLNTEAFF. CDR3 coding DNA: TGTGCCAGCACTGGGACATTAAACACTGAAGCTTTCTTT.

About this clone itself: Within the sample, other DNA sequences also encode this same CDR3. The chain links TRBV18 to TRBJ1-2; D is ambiguous. This CDR3 has 13 amino acids. V lost 3 bases and J lost 3, with 8 bases in between. The germline V gene has CDR1 KGHSH and CDR2 LQKENI. The CDR3 DNA reads as TGTGCCAGCTCACCGGAAACAGACTATGGCTACACCTTC. Translated, it gives CASSPETDYGYTF. Filled out from reference TRBV18 and TRBJ1-2, the complete variable domain reads NAGVMQNPRHLVRRRGQEARLRCSPMKGHSHVYWYRQLPEEGLKFMVYLQKENIIDESGMPKERFSAEFPKEGPSILRIQQVVRGDSAAYFCASSPETDYGYTFGSGTRLTVV.